Included here is one TCR beta chain sequence, with context. Its cognate antigen is unknown. After removal of 8 bases from V and 0 bases from J, the junction contained 3 bases not matched to a gene. Germline assignment: CDR1 SGHTA and CDR2 FQGTGA. The CDR3 is 13 amino acids. The sample comes from a study of T cells in Graves' hyperthyroidism and ophthalmopathy. Ophthalmopathy patients showed a Clinical Activity Score of at least 3, NOSPECS grade of at least 4 and duration under 3 months. Fresh peripheral blood, more than 9 ml, yielded the PBMCs. RNA transcripts yielded amplified TCR beta CDR3 regions. The HTBI primer set served for first-round RT-PCR of the TCR CDR3. TCRdb recomputed calls from the multiplex PCR reads with MiXCR, one row per CDR3 protein. The repertoire holds about half a million distinct CDR3 sequences, with 15% to 20% as singletons. Regarding the study as a whole: From stable hyperthyroidism, ophthalmopathy was set apart by a 13 V-J model. The majority of expanded thyroid clonotypes above 0.001 also appeared in blood.

Sequenced sample: blood. This receptor was identified in a middle-aged man with Graves' ophthalmopathy. The chain uses TRBV7-3 and TRBJ1-1; TRBD1 aligns across 7 bases. CDR3 protein: CASETGMNTEAFF. The CDR3 nucleotides read TGTGCCAGCGAGACAGGGATGAACACTGAAGCTTTCTTT.